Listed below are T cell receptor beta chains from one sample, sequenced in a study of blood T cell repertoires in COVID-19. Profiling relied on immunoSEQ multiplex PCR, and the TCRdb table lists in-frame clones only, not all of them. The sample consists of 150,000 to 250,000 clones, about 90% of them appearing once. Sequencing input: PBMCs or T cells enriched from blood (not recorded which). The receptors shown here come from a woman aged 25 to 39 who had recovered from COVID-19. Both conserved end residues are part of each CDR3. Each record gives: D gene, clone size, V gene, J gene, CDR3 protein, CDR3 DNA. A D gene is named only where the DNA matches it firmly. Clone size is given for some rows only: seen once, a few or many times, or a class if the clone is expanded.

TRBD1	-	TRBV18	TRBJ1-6	CASSPPSGQRNSPLHF	TGTGCCAGCTCACCGCCTTCGGGACAGCGTAATTCACCCCTCCACTTT
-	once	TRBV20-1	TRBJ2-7	CSASQDFYEQYF	TGCAGTGCTAGTCAGGATTTCTACGAGCAGTACTTC
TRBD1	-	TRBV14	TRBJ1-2	CASSLDRGLGYTF	TGTGCCAGCAGCCTTGACAGGGGGCTTGGCTACACCTTC
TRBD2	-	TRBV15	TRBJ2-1	CATSRQRDSGNEQFF	TGTGCCACCAGCAGACAGCGGGACTCGGGGAATGAGCAGTTCTTC
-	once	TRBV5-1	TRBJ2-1	CASSSENSSYNEQFF	TGCGCCAGCAGCTCCGAGAATAGCTCCTACAATGAGCAGTTCTTC
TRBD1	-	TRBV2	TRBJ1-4	CASSIRGPRKANEKLFF	TGTGCCAGCAGTATCAGGGGGCCTCGGAAAGCTAATGAAAAACTGTTTTTT
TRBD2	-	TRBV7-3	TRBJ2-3	CASSPERGVGYTQYF	TGTGCCAGCAGCCCCGAGCGGGGGGTTGGGTATACGCAGTATTTT
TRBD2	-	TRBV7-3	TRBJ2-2	CASSPGLARAGELFF	TGTGCCAGCAGCCCCGGACTAGCTCGGGCCGGGGAGCTGTTTTTT
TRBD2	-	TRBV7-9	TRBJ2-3	CASSYGRTDTQYF	TGTGCCAGCAGCTACGGGAGGACAGATACGCAGTATTTT
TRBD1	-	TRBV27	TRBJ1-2	CASSFRDSFNYGYTF	TGTGCCAGCAGTTTTCGGGACAGCTTTAACTATGGCTACACCTTC
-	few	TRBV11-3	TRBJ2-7	CASSSNPSGEQYF	TGTGCCAGCAGCTCTAACCCCAGCGGCGAGCAGTACTTC
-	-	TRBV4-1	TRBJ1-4	CASSQDRAGATNEKLFF	TGCGCCAGCAGCCAAGATAGGGCAGGGGCGACTAATGAAAAACTGTTTTTT
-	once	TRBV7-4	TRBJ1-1	CASSSEPPLMNTEAFF	TGTGCCAGCAGCTCCGAGCCCCCTCTAATGAACACTGAAGCTTTCTTT
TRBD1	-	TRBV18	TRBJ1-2	CASSQQGTGSYTF	TGTGCCAGCTCACAACAGGGGACCGGGAGCTACACCTTC
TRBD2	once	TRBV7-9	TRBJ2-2	CASSGVRTSGPNTGELFF	TGTGCCAGCAGTGGGGTGCGGACTAGCGGCCCGAACACCGGGGAGCTGTTTTTT
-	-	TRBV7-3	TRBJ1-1	CASSLIRGVEAFF	TGTGCCAGCAGCTTAATTCGGGGAGTTGAAGCTTTCTTT
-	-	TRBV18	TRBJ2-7	CASSPGGDEQYF	TGTGCCAGCTCACCGGGGGGAGACGAGCAGTACTTC
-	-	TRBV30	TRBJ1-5	CAWSEDRLYQPQHF	TGTGCCTGGAGCGAGGACAGATTATATCAGCCCCAGCATTTT
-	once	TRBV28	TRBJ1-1	CASSLFRNTEAFF	TGTGCCAGCAGTTTGTTCAGGAACACTGAAGCTTTCTTT
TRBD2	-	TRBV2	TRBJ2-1	CASRGVTSGGSLYNEQFF	TGTGCCAGCAGGGGGGTGACTAGCGGGGGCTCCCTCTACAATGAGCAGTTCTTC
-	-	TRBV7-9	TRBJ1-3	CASSLRSSGNTIYF	TGTGCCAGCAGCTTACGGAGCTCTGGAAACACCATATATTTT
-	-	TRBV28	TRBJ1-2	CASSLAGGNYGYTF	TGTGCCAGCAGTTTAGCCGGGGGTAATTATGGCTACACCTTC
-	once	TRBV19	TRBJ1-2	CASSIMKGANYGYTF	TGTGCCAGTAGTATAATGAAGGGAGCTAACTATGGCTACACCTTC
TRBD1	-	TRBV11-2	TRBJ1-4	CASSSDRNNEKLFF	TGTGCCAGCAGCTCGGACAGGAATAATGAAAAACTGTTTTTT
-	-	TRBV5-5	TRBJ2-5	CASSSVRGKETQYF	TGTGCCAGCAGCTCGGTCAGGGGAAAAGAGACCCAGTACTTC
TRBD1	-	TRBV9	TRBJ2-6	CASSPGQGSSGANVLTF	TGTGCCAGCAGCCCAGGACAGGGGTCCTCTGGGGCCAACGTCCTGACTTTC
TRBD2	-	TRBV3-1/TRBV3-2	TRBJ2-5	CASSQYETSGAQETQYF	TGTGCCAGCAGCCAATATGAAACTAGCGGGGCACAAGAGACCCAGTACTTC
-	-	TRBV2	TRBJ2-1	CASSARSLIYYNEQFF	TGTGCCAGCAGTGCCCGGAGTCTTATTTACTACAATGAGCAGTTCTTC
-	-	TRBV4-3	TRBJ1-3	CASSQERFRVDTIYF	TGCGCCAGCAGCCAAGAAAGGTTCAGGGTTGACACCATATATTTT
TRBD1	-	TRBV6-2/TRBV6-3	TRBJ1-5	CASSDRDALDQPQHF	TGTGCCAGCAGTGACAGGGATGCGTTGGATCAGCCCCAGCATTTT
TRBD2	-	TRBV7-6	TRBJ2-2	CASSLAAGANGELFF	TGTGCCAGCAGCTTAGCGGCGGGAGCAAACGGGGAGCTGTTTTTT
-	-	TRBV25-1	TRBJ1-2	CASSPRQAYGYTF	TGTGCCAGCAGTCCTCGACAGGCGTATGGCTACACCTTC
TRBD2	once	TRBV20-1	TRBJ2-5	CSARGVMAQYF	TGCAGTGCTCGGGGGGTGATGGCCCAGTACTTC
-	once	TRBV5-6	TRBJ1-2	CASSRGSGYGYTF	TGTGCCAGCAGCCGAGGGTCGGGCTATGGCTACACCTTC
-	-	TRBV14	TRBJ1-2	CASSQDWRGYTF	TGTGCCAGCAGCCAAGATTGGCGGGGCTACACCTTC
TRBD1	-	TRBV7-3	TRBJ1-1	CASSPGQGAEAFF	TGTGCCAGCAGCCCCGGACAGGGTGCTGAAGCTTTCTTT
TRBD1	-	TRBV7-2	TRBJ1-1	CASSLGDRTEAFF	TGTGCCAGCAGCTTAGGGGACAGGACTGAAGCTTTCTTT
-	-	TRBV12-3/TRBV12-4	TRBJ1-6	CASSFGVGSPLHF	TGTGCCAGCAGTTTCGGGGTTGGATCACCCCTCCACTTT
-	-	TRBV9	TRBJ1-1	CASSVVGESEAFF	TGTGCCAGCAGCGTAGTCGGGGAAAGTGAAGCTTTCTTT